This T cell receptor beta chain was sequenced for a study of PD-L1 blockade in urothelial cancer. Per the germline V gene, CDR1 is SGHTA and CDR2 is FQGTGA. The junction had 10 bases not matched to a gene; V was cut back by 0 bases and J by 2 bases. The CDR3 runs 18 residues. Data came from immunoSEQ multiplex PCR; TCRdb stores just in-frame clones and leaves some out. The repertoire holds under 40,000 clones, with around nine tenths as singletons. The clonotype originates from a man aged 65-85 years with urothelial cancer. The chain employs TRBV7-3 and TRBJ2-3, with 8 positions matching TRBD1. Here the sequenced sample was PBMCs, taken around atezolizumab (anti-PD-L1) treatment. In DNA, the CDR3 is TGTGCCAGCAGCTTAACCCCCATAGGACAGGGTACCACAGATACGCAGTATTTT. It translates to CASSLTPIGQGTTDTQYF.